The 22 T cell receptor beta chains below come from one sample, sequenced in a study of cytomegalovirus exposure and HLA in healthy donors. It was with 60 Vbeta and 13 Jbeta primers that the PCR ran. Clones were read by immunoSEQ multiplex PCR, and TCRdb kept only the in-frame ones, dropping some. The sample holds around 90,000 clones, 85% seen once. The sample taken for sequencing was PBMCs. These receptors all stem from a man aged 40-49 years in good health and CMV-seropositive.

The chain couples TRBV27 to TRBJ1-6; 7 nucleotides line up with TRBD1. Germline CDR1 MNHEY, CDR2 SMNVEV (reference sequence). Trimming removed 2 bases from V and 4 bases from J; junction bases left unmatched: 5. The CDR3 has 16 amino acids. The CDR3 nucleotides read TGTGCCAGCAGTTTAAAGCCGGGACAGTATAATTCACCCCTCCACTTT. It codes for CASSLKPGQYNSPLHF.

The V call is TRBV4-2, the J call TRBJ1-2; the D gene is possibly TRBD1 (5 bases). The CDR3 has 14 residues. Germline V CDR1 and CDR2: LGHNA, YNFKEQ. Trimming left V 3 bases short and J 3 bases short, with 11 bases between. CDR3 bases: TGTGCCAGCAGCCAGACCCAGGGTGACTATGGCTACACCTTC. Translation gives CASSQTQGDYGYTF.

The genes are TRBV7-2 and TRBJ2-1; 9 positions agree with TRBD2. This CDR3 spans 15 amino acids. Germline V lookup: CDR1 SGHTA, CDR2 FQGNSA. The V segment lost 4 bases and the J segment 0 bases; nucleotides outside the gene matches: 1. DNA for the CDR3: TGTGCCAGCAGCTCTAGCGGGACCTCCTACAATGAGCAGTTCTTC. Its protein product is CASSSSGTSYNEQFF. Combining the CDR3 with reference TRBV7-2 and TRBJ2-1 gives the whole variable domain GAGVSQSPSNKVTEKGKDVELRCDPISGHTALYWYRQSLGQGLEFLIYFQGNSAPDKSGLPSDRFSAERTGGSVSTLTIQRTQQEDSAVYLCASSSSGTSYNEQFFGPGTRLTVL.

V is TRBV6-1 and J is TRBJ2-7, with D unclear. Trimming removed 7 bases at V and 5 bases at J, with 12 bases between. This CDR3 contains 12 residues. The V gene's germline CDR1 is MNHNS and CDR2 SASEGT. The chain's CDR3 is CASTEFGNEQYF. The DNA for the CDR3 is TGTGCCAGCACGGAGTTCGGTAACGAGCAGTACTTC.

This chain links TRBV5-1 with TRBJ1-6; possible D gene TRBD1, 6 bases. Trimming pared 6 bases from V and 7 bases from J, leaving 17 bases between. CDR1 is SGHRS, CDR2 YFSETQ, per germline. The CDR3 is made up of 15 amino acids. The CDR3 reads CASKDRSGENSPLHF. The CDR3 DNA follows: TGCGCCAGCAAGGACCGTTCAGGGGAGAATTCACCCCTCCACTTT.

V and J are TRBV18 and TRBJ2-3, with D hard to call. The CDR3 runs 14 residues. Trimming removed 2 bases from V and 5 bases from J, with 11 bases in between. The germline V gene encodes CDR1 KGHSH and CDR2 LQKENI. The DNA for the CDR3 is TGTGCCAGCTCACCAGAAGCCCACGTAGATACGCAGTATTTT. It yields the protein CASSPEAHVDTQYF.

The CDR3 nucleotides are TGTGCCAGCAGCTTAGATGGGGGGGCGGATACGCAGTATTTT. Amino acids: CASSLDGGADTQYF. The chain uses TRBV7-2 and TRBJ2-3; possibly TRBD2 for D (7 bases). Germline V lookup: CDR1 SGHTA, CDR2 FQGNSA. The CDR3 is 14 amino acids. The germline V and J ends were trimmed by 1 base and 6 bases, with 11 bases remaining between them.

This chain connects TRBV14 to TRBJ2-5; D remains ambiguous. CDR1 and CDR2 (germline): SGHDN, FVKESK. This CDR3 has 14 residues. V lost 1 base and J 2 bases, leaving 8 bases between the germline ends. The CDR3 here is CASSQGYLQETQYF. CDR3 in DNA: TGTGCCAGCAGCCAAGGTTATCTTCAAGAGACCCAGTACTTC.

The chain recombines TRBV29-1 with TRBJ2-1; 10 bases match TRBD2. Germline V gives CDR1 SQVTM, CDR2 ANQGSEA. CDR3 length: 16 residues. Trimming at V came to 3 bases and at J to 2 bases, leaving 7 bases not matched to a gene. As DNA, the CDR3 is TGCAGCGTTGAGATGAGCGGGAGGGGACCCTACAATGAGCAGTTCTTC. Its translation is CSVEMSGRGPYNEQFF.

The rearrangement joins TRBV14 to TRBJ2-5, with 10 bases matching TRBD1. The J call may not be correct, given that the DNA end is closer to TRBJ2-7. From germline, CDR1 is SGHDN and CDR2 FVKESK. This CDR3 has 14 amino acids. DNA of the CDR3: TGTGCCAGCAGCGGCCGGGACAGGGGTTCCGAGCAGTACTTC. Amino acid sequence: CASSGRDRGSEQYF.

In this sample, this clone turned up once. The CDR3 nucleotides are TGCGCCAGCAGCGTCGACAGGGCCTATGGCTACACCTTC. Translation gives CASSVDRAYGYTF. The chain carries TRBV5-1 and TRBJ1-2, with TRBD1 matching 7 bases. After removal of 4 bases from V and 4 bases from J, the junction contained 4 bases not matched to a gene. This CDR3 has 13 residues. Germline assignment: CDR1 SGHRS and CDR2 YFSETQ.

The chain links TRBV6-1 to TRBJ2-2, with a tentative D call TRBD1 (5 bases). The CDR3 extends over 15 amino acids. With 6 bases removed from V and 4 bases from J, the gap between germline ends came to 15 bases. Germline V gene data show CDR1 as MNHNS and CDR2 as SASEGT. As DNA, the CDR3 is TGTGCCAGCAGCTCATACAGGTTGGGCACCGGGGAGCTGTTTTTT. Translated: CASSSYRLGTGELFF.

The chain couples TRBV25-1 to TRBJ2-5; 10 nucleotides align to TRBD1. CDR1 is MGHDK and CDR2 is SYGVNS in the germline V gene. CDR3 length equals 15 residues. The V segment lost 5 bases and the J segment 9 bases; nucleotides outside the gene matches: 12. CDR3 sequence reads: CASSPSGTGARAQYF. Written as DNA, the CDR3 is TGTGCCAGCAGTCCCTCCGGGACAGGGGCCAGGGCCCAGTACTTC.

V gene TRBV5-1 combines with J gene TRBJ2-2; TRBD1 matches at 9 bases. J was trimmed by 3 bases and V by 4 bases; bases with no gene match: 7. Germline V gene lookup returns CDR1 SGHRS and CDR2 YFSETQ. The CDR3 totals 16 residues. The CDR3 DNA reads as TGCGCCAGCAGCCGAGGTAGACAGGGGGACACCGGGGAGCTGTTTTTT. This sequence encodes CASSRGRQGDTGELFF.

CDR3 nucleotides: TGTGCCAGCAGTGAAGTTAGACAGGGGTTAGGGAGCTACACCTTC. The encoded protein is CASSEVRQGLGSYTF. The genes are TRBV6-1 and TRBJ1-2; 8 bases fit TRBD1. The CDR3 is made up of 15 amino acids. Germline V gives CDR1 MNHNS, CDR2 SASEGT. Germline trimming cut 1 base from V and 9 bases from J; bases unmatched to any gene: 10.

This chain connects TRBV12-5 to TRBJ2-7, with no clear D. Germline V gives CDR1 LGHNT, CDR2 FRNRAP. V was cut by 2 bases and J by 1 base, with 12 bases left in between. This CDR3 is 15 amino acids long. The CDR3 protein is CASGLSPGLSYEQYF. The CDR3 region has the DNA TGTGCTAGTGGTTTGTCTCCAGGTCTATCCTACGAGCAGTACTTC.

The chain recombines TRBV4-1 with TRBJ2-6; a weak D match, TRBD1 (6 bases). Germline CDR1 is MGHRA and CDR2 is YSYEKL. The V gene lost 5 bases and the J gene lost 2 bases, with 25 bases spanning the gap. The CDR3 sequence is 20 residues long. The CDR3 sequence: CASSKTDNRELTPGANVLTF. The CDR3 DNA reads TGCGCCAGCAGCAAGACCGACAACAGGGAATTGACACCTGGGGCCAACGTCCTGACTTTC.

The rearrangement joins TRBV5-4 to TRBJ2-2; TRBD1 matches at 10 bases. Looked up from germline, CDR1 is SGHNT and CDR2 is YYREEE (reference sequence). V shed 4 bases, J shed 6 bases, and the junction held 3 bases outside the gene matches. The CDR3 has 14 residues. CDR3 nucleotide sequence: TGTGCCAGCAGCCTCGACAGGGGGCCCGGGGAGCTGTTTTTT. It codes for CASSLDRGPGELFF.

The rearrangement joins TRBV6-4 to TRBJ2-1; TRBD2 matches at 8 bases. The CDR3 contains 14 residues. Germline V gene data show CDR1 as MRHNA and CDR2 as SNTAGT. V shed 0 bases, J shed 6 bases, and the junction held 1 base outside the gene matches. The CDR3 region is CASSDSRGGNEQFF. The CDR3 bases are TGTGCCAGCAGTGACTCACGGGGGGGCAATGAGCAGTTCTTC.

The V gene is TRBV4-1, the J gene TRBJ2-7; possible D gene TRBD1, 6 bases. The CDR3 length is 16 residues. The V end was cut by 3 bases, the J end by 0 bases, with 15 bases between. Looked up from germline, CDR1 is MGHRA and CDR2 is YSYEKL. Here the CDR3 reads CASSQVTGTSSYEQYF. CDR3 coding DNA: TGCGCCAGCAGCCAGGTTACAGGGACCAGCTCCTACGAGCAGTACTTC.

This chain connects TRBV5-6 to TRBJ2-7, with D uncertain. The V and J ends lost 1 base and 3 bases respectively, with 14 bases between them. The CDR3 consists of 15 residues. Germline V CDR1 and CDR2: SGHDT, YYEEEE. CDR3 nucleotide sequence: TGTGCCAGCAGCTTGTACGCGGCCAGAGGCTACGAGCAGTACTTC. This gives the protein CASSLYAARGYEQYF.

The J gene is TRBJ2-3, the V gene TRBV5-1; no reliable D call. V was clipped by 1 base and J by 5 bases, with 5 bases between them. Germline V lookup: CDR1 SGHRS, CDR2 YFSETQ. This CDR3 spans 12 amino acids. The CDR3 DNA follows: TGCGCCAGCAGCTTGAGAGGAGATACGCAGTATTTT. Encoded protein: CASSLRGDTQYF.